This record looks at one TCR beta chain sequence and its context. These data come from a study of blood T cell repertoires in COVID-19. Study-wide context: COVID-19 samples collected from the United States, Italy and Spain covered acute and convalescent phases. T cells, B-cell-depleted T cells, or PBMCs supplied cDNA or gDNA.

Germline values: CDR1 LGHDT, CDR2 YNNKEL (reference sequence). CDR3 length equals 17 residues. The trim removed 1 base at V and 2 bases at J, leaving 8 bases unmatched. Original processing notes: Nucleated cell counts were estimated from reference gene primer amplification. The protocol was immunoSEQ multiplex PCR, while the TCRdb copy is restricted to in-frame clones and leaves out a portion. V, J and clone size were drawn from that table, and D and trimming were deduced from the DNA. The repertoire has roughly 200,000 clones, about 85% of them found once; the top ten carry approximately 5%. The TCR sequence derives from a woman aged 80 or over with acute or convalescent COVID-19. The sample comprised peripheral blood. V is TRBV3-1 (or the pseudogene TRBV3-2) and J is TRBJ2-5; 9 bases map to TRBD2. The CDR3, as DNA: TGTGCCAGCAGCCAAGGGGGAGGAGCGGGAGGACAAGAGACCCAGTACTTC. It codes for CASSQGGGAGGQETQYF.